This TCR beta chain was documented in a study of CD8 T cells in Susac syndrome (dated by TCRdb to between 2018 and 2021). Describing the broader study: Whether CD8+ T cell activation and differentiation in Susac syndrome was antigen driven was tested using repertoire sequencing.

Here is what the overall study found, with its caveats: The TCR sequencing and HLA analysis was acknowledged to have included a relatively small number of individuals.

CDR1 DFQATT and CDR2 SNEGSKA were looked up in the germline V gene (reference sequence). The junction carries 9 bases between V and J, which are trimmed by 0 bases and 4 bases respectively. The cysteine opens and the phenylalanine closes a CDR3 of 13 amino acids. The sequence is cut down to CDR3 DNA, 39 bases in frame from base 1. RNA was extracted using the RNeasy kit, and roughly 0.5 to 1 ug of the RNA was reverse transcribed with random hexamers. TCR beta CDR3 regions were amplified with the immunoSEQ multiplex PCR assay covering 54 Vbeta and 13 Jbeta segments. PCR amplification bias was corrected by using a synthetic template baseline for primer optimization and computational correction. Regarding the original processing steps: Reads were annotated to V, D and J genes according to IMGT and were analyzed with immunoSEQ Analyzer, with only productive sequences retained. To calculate clonality, Shannon entropy was normalized by log2 of the number of productive unique sequences and then subtracted from one. For each patient and control, public and private clones were evaluated within the 100 most prevalent clones. A clone was defined as Susac-specific if it was absent from the healthy and MS cohorts, from some 1,100 published viral clones and from other ImmuneACCESS disease sequences. The public reads were quality trimmed at Q25 with fastp and then assembled into clones with MiXCR by TCRdb, keeping productive beta chains. Each entry merges the rows of one CDR3 protein and shows their most common DNA and genes. For this entry, the V and J calls and clone size follow TCRdb and not the study's own pipeline. In this sample the table shows 130,000 or so distinct CDR3 sequences, roughly 94% of which occur a single time. The top ten clonotypes cover about 0.098% of the sample.

Peripheral blood CD8+ and CD4+ T cells from healthy donors, Susac syndrome patients and multiple sclerosis patients were profiled by high-throughput TCR beta sequencing. The healthy donors served as controls matched for age and sex. Bulk CD8+ and CD4+ T cells were purified by magnetic negative isolation, whereas CD8+ TEMRA cells were enriched by FACS. Blood was drawn into EDTA tubes, processed within 24 hours, and PBMCs were isolated by density gradient centrifugation. PBMCs destined for TCR sequencing were cryopreserved in liquid nitrogen and later thawed in a 37 °C water bath. The sorted or isolated CD4+, CD8+ and CD8+ TEMRA cells had a purity of 90% or higher. Remarks on this clonotype: Its antigen remains unidentified. The sample holds no much larger clone one base away, and base qualities are not on file.

The specimen was CD4+ T cells from PBMCs. The sequence came from a human donor in good health. The V and J genes are TRBV20-1 and TRBJ2-5; perhaps TRBD1 is the D gene, with 5 bases matching. This receptor has the CDR3 CSARELTAETQYF. The DNA sequence is as follows: TGCAGTGCTAGAGAACTGACAGCAGAGACCCAGTACTTC.